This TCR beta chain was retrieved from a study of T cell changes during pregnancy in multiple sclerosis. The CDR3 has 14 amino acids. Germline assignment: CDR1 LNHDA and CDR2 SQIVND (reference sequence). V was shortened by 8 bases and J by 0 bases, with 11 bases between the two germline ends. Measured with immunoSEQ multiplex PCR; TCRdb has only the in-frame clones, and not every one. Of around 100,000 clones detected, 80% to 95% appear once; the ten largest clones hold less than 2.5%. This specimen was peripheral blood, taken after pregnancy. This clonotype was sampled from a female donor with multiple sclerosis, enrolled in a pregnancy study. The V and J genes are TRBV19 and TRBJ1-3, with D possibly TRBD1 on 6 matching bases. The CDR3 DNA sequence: TGTGCCAGTGACCAGGGGAGCTCTGGAAACACCATATATTTT. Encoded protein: CASDQGSSGNTIYF. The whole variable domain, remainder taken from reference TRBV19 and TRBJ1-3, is DGGITQSPKYLFRKEGQNVTLSCEQNLNHDAMYWYRQDPGQGLRLIYYSQIVNDFQKGDIAEGYSVSREKKESFPLTVTSAQKNPTAFYLCASDQGSSGNTIYFGEGSWLTVV.